These 21 T cell receptor beta chains were all obtained from the same sample, sequenced in a study of blood T cells in healthy people across ages. A second about 7 to 11 cycle PCR used barcoded and J-beta primers. MiXCR, applied by TCRdb to the 5' RACE reads, yields one record per CDR3 protein. The table includes over 600,000 distinct CDR3 sequences, 45% to 70% detected once. The sample consisted of blood. The origin of the receptors is a middle-aged man in good health.

This chain links TRBV7-2 with TRBJ2-6, with D uncertain. V shed 0 bases and J shed 3 bases, with 12 bases lying between them. The V gene's germline CDR1 is SGHTA and CDR2 FQGNSA. The CDR3 length is 17 residues. The CDR3, as DNA: TGTGCCAGCAGCTTAGCGCTAGGGAATAGTGGGGCCAACGTCCTGACTTTC. The encoded protein is CASSLALGNSGANVLTF.

The chain is built from TRBV10-3 and TRBJ2-3; no clear D gene. This CDR3 is 15 amino acids long. The V and J ends lost 8 bases and 2 bases respectively, with 17 bases between them. Per the germline V gene, CDR1 is ENHRY and CDR2 is SYGVKD. Here the CDR3 reads CAIFDTGVNTDTQYF. CDR3 bases: TGTGCCATCTTCGACACCGGAGTGAACACAGATACGCAGTATTTT.

This clonotype was observed a handful of times. The genes are TRBV20-1 and TRBJ2-3; D is perhaps TRBD1 (5 bases). The germline V and J ends were trimmed by 5 bases and 4 bases, with 13 bases remaining between them. CDR1 and CDR2 from the germline V gene are DFQATT and SNEGSKA (reference sequence). The CDR3 consists of 13 residues. CDR3 loop: CSAYHRIADTQYF. The CDR3, as DNA: TGCAGTGCTTATCACAGGATAGCAGATACGCAGTATTTT.

This clonotype turned up a few times. This chain connects TRBV5-1 to TRBJ2-3; TRBD2 aligns across 13 bases. Germline lookup yields CDR1 SGHRS and CDR2 YFSETQ. The junction had 1 base not matched to a gene; V was cut back by 2 bases and J by 4 bases. This CDR3 is built from 15 residues. CDR3 in DNA: TGCGCCAGCAGCTTAGGGACTAGCGGGGCAGATACGCAGTATTTT. Protein product: CASSLGTSGADTQYF.

The rearrangement joins TRBV9 to TRBJ1-2, with TRBD1 matching over 7 bases. This CDR3 is 17 amino acids long. The trim removed 1 base at V and 0 bases at J, leaving 9 bases unmatched. From germline, CDR1 is SGDLS and CDR2 YYNGEE. In DNA form, the CDR3 reads TGTGCCAGCAGCGTACGGGGACAGCCTAACTCTAACTATGGCTACACCTTC. Translation: CASSVRGQPNSNYGYTF.

This chain links TRBV24-1 with TRBJ1-5; 7 bases line up with TRBD1. Germline CDR1 and CDR2: KGHDR and SFDVKD. The trim removed 3 bases at V and 5 bases at J, leaving 3 bases unmatched. CDR3 length: 14 residues. CDR3 DNA: TGTGCCACCAGTGATCCTGGACAGGATCAGCCCCAGCATTTT. Amino acids: CATSDPGQDQPQHF.

The chain combines TRBV18 with TRBJ2-3; 9 positions agree with TRBD1. This CDR3 is 15 amino acids long. The J segment lost 2 bases and the V segment lost 3 bases, leaving 3 bases of the junction unmatched. Per the germline V gene, CDR1 is KGHSH and CDR2 is LQKENI. The CDR3 region is CASSPRQGVTDTQYF. CDR3 in DNA: TGTGCCAGCTCACCTCGACAGGGGGTCACAGATACGCAGTATTTT. The full variable domain, with the rest looked up from reference TRBV18 and TRBJ2-3, is NAGVMQNPRHLVRRRGQEARLRCSPMKGHSHVYWYRQLPEEGLKFMVYLQKENIIDESGMPKERFSAEFPKEGPSILRIQQVVRGDSAAYFCASSPRQGVTDTQYFGPGTRLTVL.

The chain recombines TRBV10-3 with TRBJ2-3, with D maybe TRBD2 (5 bases). Germline CDR1 reads ENHRY; CDR2 reads SYGVKD. Trimming took off 0 bases at V and 2 bases at J, with 9 bases between the two ends. There are 15 residues in the CDR3. The CDR3 spells CAISESGLNTDTQYF. The CDR3, as DNA: TGTGCCATCAGTGAGTCCGGACTCAACACAGATACGCAGTATTTT.

This clonotype was observed once. The genes are TRBV9 and TRBJ1-1; no clear D gene. The length of the CDR3 is 13 residues. Germline CDR1 SGDLS, CDR2 YYNGEE. The V end was cut by 4 bases, the J end by 1 base, with 8 bases between. CDR3: CASSYDQNTEAFF. CDR3 coding DNA: TGTGCCAGCAGCTATGACCAGAACACTGAAGCTTTCTTT.

The chain joins TRBV9 to TRBJ1-2; D remains ambiguous. CDR3 size: 14 residues. V was trimmed by 4 bases and J by 3 bases, leaving 13 bases between them. CDR1 SGDLS and CDR2 YYNGEE come from the germline V gene. The CDR3 is CASSPGVADYGYTF. As DNA, the CDR3 is TGTGCCAGCAGCCCCGGGGTAGCGGACTATGGCTACACCTTC.

The V gene is TRBV6-2 or TRBV6-3, the J gene TRBJ1-5; a possible D gene is TRBD1 (5 bases). The CDR3 runs 15 residues. From germline, CDR1 is MNHEY and CDR2 SVGEGT. The V end lost 5 bases, the J end lost 5 bases, and 16 bases lay between the germline ends. CDR3 loop: CASSPGHRPDQPQHF. Here the CDR3 DNA reads TGTGCCAGCAGTCCAGGACACCGGCCGGATCAGCCCCAGCATTTT.

This clonotype was recorded at least ten times. The rearrangement joins TRBV10-3 to TRBJ2-4; 12 bases agree with TRBD1. Trimming cost V 3 bases and J 8 bases; bases outside gene matches: 8. This CDR3 comprises 16 residues. Germline CDR1 and CDR2: ENHRY and SYGVKD. CDR3 sequence: CAISDEGQGASDIQYF. The CDR3 DNA follows: TGTGCCATCAGTGATGAGGGACAGGGGGCGTCAGACATTCAGTACTTC.

This sequence joins TRBV6-6 and TRBJ2-7, with TRBD1 matching 8 bases. The CDR3 extends over 15 amino acids. Trimming at V came to 2 bases and at J to 5 bases, leaving 8 bases not matched to a gene. Germline V lookup: CDR1 MNHNY, CDR2 SVGAGI (reference sequence). DNA for the CDR3: TGTGCCAGCAGTTACCAGGGGGCAGGTAGGGACGAGCAGTACTTC. Residues: CASSYQGAGRDEQYF.

This clonotype has more than one count but fewer than ten. The V gene is TRBV5-6, the J gene TRBJ2-7, with 7 bases fitting TRBD1. With 4 bases clipped from V and 4 bases from J, the junction kept 5 bases outside the gene matches. CDR3 size: 13 residues. Germline V lookup: CDR1 SGHDT, CDR2 YYEEEE. The CDR3 coding sequence is TGTGCCAGCAGCCTATGGACAGGTTACGAGCAGTACTTC. It translates to CASSLWTGYEQYF.

The rearrangement links TRBV6-2 or TRBV6-3 to TRBJ1-2, with D possibly matching TRBD1 (5 bases). V was pared by 5 bases and J by 6 bases, with 7 bases between. Germline loops: CDR1 MNHEY, CDR2 SVGEGT. This CDR3 contains 11 residues. Written as DNA, the CDR3 is TGTGCCAGCAGTATCAGGGATGGCTACACCTTC. It is translated as CASSIRDGYTF.

This clonotype turned up a few times. The chain uses TRBV5-1 and TRBJ2-6; the D is unclear. Germline lookup yields CDR1 SGHRS and CDR2 YFSETQ. This CDR3 contains 17 residues. V dropped 4 bases and J dropped 1 base, with 15 bases sitting between them. CDR3 DNA: TGCGCCAGCAGCATTCTGCCCTTGGTATCTGGGGCCAACGTCCTGACTTTC. This translates into CASSILPLVSGANVLTF.

The chain has TRBV7-2 and TRBJ2-1; TRBD2 matches 14 bases. Looked up from germline, CDR1 is SGHTA and CDR2 is FQGNSA. This CDR3 comprises 15 residues. V lost 5 bases to trimming and J lost 9 bases; unmatched junction nucleotides: 6. For the CDR3, the DNA is TGTGCCAGCAGCCAGACTAGCGGGAGGGCCGGTGAGCAGTTCTTC. It translates to CASSQTSGRAGEQFF.

The V and J genes are TRBV7-6 and TRBJ2-7; 7 bases agree with TRBD1. V lost 6 bases to trimming and J lost 2 bases; unmatched junction nucleotides: 10. Per germline, CDR1 SGHVS and CDR2 FNYEAQ. This CDR3 is 15 amino acids long. The CDR3 spells CASSKFRDSPYEQYF. For the CDR3, the DNA is TGTGCCAGCAGTAAATTTCGGGACAGCCCCTACGAGCAGTACTTC.

Points on this clonotype: One end of the junction does not line up with germline, which may come from a read error. V and J are TRBV5-5 and TRBJ2-1; weak D call: TRBD2 (5 bases). Germline V gene sequence: CDR1 SGHKS, CDR2 YYEKEE (reference sequence). The CDR3 consists of 13 residues. The CDR3: CASSLVFGGEQCF. The CDR3 DNA is TGTGCCAGCAGCTTGGTTTTTGGAGGTGAGCAGTGCTTC.

The V gene is TRBV25-1, the J gene TRBJ2-3; 8 positions agree with TRBD2. The CDR3 contains 15 residues. Germline V lookup: CDR1 MGHDK, CDR2 SYGVNS. With 5 bases clipped from V and 3 bases from J, the junction kept 7 bases outside the gene matches. CDR3 sequence (DNA): TGTGCCAGCAGTCGACAGCGGGAGATTACAGATACGCAGTATTTT. Translated, it gives CASSRQREITDTQYF.

This chain joins TRBV27 and TRBJ2-1; D is unresolved. The germline V gene has CDR1 MNHEY and CDR2 SMNVEV (reference sequence). V lost 1 base, J lost 2 bases, and 6 bases lay in between. The CDR3 extends over 14 amino acids. The CDR3 is CASSLYAAYNEQFF. The CDR3 bases are TGTGCCAGCAGTTTATACGCGGCCTACAATGAGCAGTTCTTC.